The rows below give T cell receptor beta chains drawn from one sample of a study of monozygotic twins with inflammatory bowel disease. No DNA is given; TCRdb re-called the 5' RACE reads and lists each CDR3 protein once. The sample has under 150,000 distinct CDR3 sequences; the top ten hold less than 2.5%. The sample was blood. The receptor set was obtained from a human donor with ulcerative colitis or Crohn's disease, or a healthy co-twin of an affected twin (not recorded which). Both conserved end residues are part of each CDR3.

j_call	v_call	cdr3_aa
TRBJ1-2	TRBV6-1	CASSRAGSTNGYTF
TRBJ2-1	TRBV20-1	CSARVPYRGTYNEQFF
TRBJ2-5	TRBV18	CASSPWTQETQYF
TRBJ2-5	TRBV20-1	CSARDRRGRQTQYF
TRBJ2-3	TRBV20-1	CSARDELGGSTDTQYF
TRBJ1-3	TRBV5-1	CASSSTPLGGSGNTIYF
TRBJ2-1	TRBV5-1	CASSLAPTGISYNEQFF
TRBJ2-7	TRBV6-5	CASSYFGGTGSYEQYF
TRBJ2-5	TRBV4-2	CASSQGVVNSGQETQYF
TRBJ2-7	TRBV5-1	CASSLGDLNLYEQYF
TRBJ2-2	TRBV20-1	CSARTFTGELFF
TRBJ2-3	TRBV5-1	CASSLGLAPPDTQYF
TRBJ1-1	TRBV7-9	CASSPRDSQRSAFF
TRBJ1-6	TRBV20-1	CSAAQGAAGNSPLHF
TRBJ2-4	TRBV20-1	CSASPASSIAKNIQYF
TRBJ2-7	TRBV10-3	CAISTGTSKYEQYF
TRBJ1-1	TRBV4-2	CASSPPFGRGTEAFF
TRBJ1-6	TRBV7-2	CASSYSQGAWFF
TRBJ2-7	TRBV5-1	CASKAGDSYEQYF
TRBJ1-1	TRBV12-3/TRBV12-4	CASSATGAMEAFF
TRBJ2-4	TRBV27	CASSLYRTSKNIQYF
TRBJ1-6	TRBV7-2	CASSPGSGYNSPLHF